Listed below are T cell receptor beta chains from one sample, sequenced in a study of shared T cell receptors in the human thymus. The protocol was immunoSEQ multiplex PCR, while the TCRdb copy is restricted to in-frame clones and leaves out a portion. Found here are some 720,000 clones, 88% of them singletons; the top ten hold about 0.01%. This same sample was also taken into another study, of human thymus T cells.

Sequenced input: thymocytes. The receptors were sampled from a boy under three years old with a congenital heart defect. The conserved cysteine and the conserved F or W are not part of the CDR3 here. Fields, in order: V gene, CDR3 protein.

>TRBV19
ATADGGSNHEQY
>TRBV11-2
ASRQGRQTEAF
>TRBV30
AWSAGHTNYGYT
>TRBV21-1
ASSKGGGGGYT
>TRBV11-2
ASSLEGGSYNEQF
>TRBV15
ATSRDSKGQTDNEQF
>TRBV6-1
ASSEVARINEQF
>TRBV27
ASSLTGVLAKNIQY
>TRBV5-6
ASSPQYQETQY
>TRBV4-1
ASSQEGTSGTLSTGELF
>TRBV28
ASSLRDSSNQPQH
>TRBV2
ASRAGGHHTGELF
>TRBV11-2
ASSLDVQDPNTGELF
>TRBV27
ASSPETGFNEKLF
>TRBV19
ASSIAPREPNQPQH
>TRBV15
ATSRDRHQPQH
>TRBV5-8
ASSPDRGNYGYT
>TRBV28
ASSQRANQPQH
>TRBV28
ASSSFSNQPQH
>TRBV7-2
ASSLEVWNLYNEQF
>TRBV7-9
ASSTGQPVDYEQY
>TRBV28
ASSFRPPRQSSSGNTIY
>TRBV5-1
ASSPPGQGEGEQY
>TRBV11-2
ASSYRDSTYEQY
>TRBV25-1
ASSEKSTLREQY
>TRBV6-4
ASSKDRGSYEQY
>TRBV25-1
ASSNGKGDRAYEQY
>TRBV5-1
ASSLAGLYEQY
>TRBV6-5
ASSYLTGGETQY
>TRBV6-1
ASSETASTDTQY
>TRBV29-1
SEVAPQGAKNTEAF
>TRBV25-1
ASSGGGRKAGELF
>TRBV28
ASSPETDPYEQY
>TRBV10-1
ASSESIRDQETQY
>TRBV5-6
ASSLAGRGALQGNTEAF
>TRBV2
ASSEGGEREETQY
>TRBV7-9
ASSLERRDYGYT
>TRBV6-1
ASSVPWTSGNTGELF
>TRBV7-9
ASSPEKRGLAGNIQY
>TRBV4-3
ASSHTGLAGGSGELF
>TRBV5-6
ASSWGQTTYEQY